The present entry profiles one T cell receptor beta chain with its context. This clonotype was seen ten or more times. This clone's antigen is unknown. There are no base qualities to consult, and no much larger clone falls within one base. Trimming takes 5 bases from V and 2 bases from J, and the germline ends sit 12 bases apart. The CDR3 numbers 14 residues from cysteine through phenylalanine. Of the read, only the CDR3 DNA is kept; its 42 bases are in frame from base 1. The record originates from a study of T cell repertoires in cytomegalovirus infection (dated by TCRdb to between 2018 and 2020). For the study in its entirety: The peptide stimulations were aimed at well-studied HLA-B-restricted epitopes as well as recently identified HLA-C-restricted CMV epitopes, whose presentation resists viral immunomodulation. Because public TCR beta signatures pointed to carriage of CMV infection together with the matching HLA type, the HLA type of each donor mattered for the analysis. Overall results and qualifications from the work: In both this cohort and an independent roughly 330-donor cohort, the cumulative frequency of public TCR beta family members distinguished carriers of CMV infection plus the relevant HLA type. In the ex vivo response, HLA-C-restricted CMV-specific TCR beta clonotypes were dominant, and in two of eight donors the single most frequent clonotype came from this HLA-C-restricted group.

The treatment or condition label of this sample denotes: in vitro stimulation with specific CMV peptide epitopes to enrich CMV-specific T cells. For sequencing, an Illumina HiSeq 1500 was employed. Through fastp at Q25 and MiXCR, TCRdb rebuilt clones from the public reads, retaining in-frame beta chains. Rows are unified per CDR3 protein, each entry keeping the most common DNA and genes. The sample data list about 830,000 distinct CDR3 sequences, and about 31% of these were observed just once. The ten largest clones add up to roughly 12% of the sample. The sequence joins TRBV12-3 or TRBV12-4 to TRBJ2-5; possibly the D gene is TRBD2, per 6 matching bases. This TCR derives from a human donor in good health (CMV status not recorded). Some clones in this sample may be carry-over from other donors' samples. Here the sequenced sample was cultured CD8+ T cells from PBMCs, taken from culture after CMV antigen stimulation. The DNA sequence is TGTGCCAGCAGTCCGGGACTTTCACAAGAGACCCAGTACTTC. The translation is CASSPGLSQETQYF.